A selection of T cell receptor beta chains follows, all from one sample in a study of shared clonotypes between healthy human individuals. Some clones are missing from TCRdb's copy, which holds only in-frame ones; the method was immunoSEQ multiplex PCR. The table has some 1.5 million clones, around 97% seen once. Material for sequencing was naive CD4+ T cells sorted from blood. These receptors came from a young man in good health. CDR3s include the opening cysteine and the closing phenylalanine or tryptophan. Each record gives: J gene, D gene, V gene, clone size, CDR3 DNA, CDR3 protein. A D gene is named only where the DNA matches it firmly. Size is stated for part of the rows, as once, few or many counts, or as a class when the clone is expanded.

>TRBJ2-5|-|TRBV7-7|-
TGTGCCAGCAGCTTACCAGGGGTGATAGAGACCCAGTACTTC
CASSLPGVIETQYF
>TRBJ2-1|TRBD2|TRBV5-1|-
TGCGCCAGCAGCTGGGGGTTAAGCGGGAGAAGCGATGAGCAGTTCTTC
CASSWGLSGRSDEQFF
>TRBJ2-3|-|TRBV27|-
TGTGCCAGCAGTAGACAGGTTCAGGGAGGAGTAGATACGCAGTATTTT
CASSRQVQGGVDTQYF
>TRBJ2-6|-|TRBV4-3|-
TGCGCCAGCAGCCAAGAACCCCATCTCTCTGGGGCCAACGTCCTGACTTTC
CASSQEPHLSGANVLTF
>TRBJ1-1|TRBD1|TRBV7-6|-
TGTGCCAGCAGCCTAGGACAGGGTGACACTGAAGCTTTCTTT
CASSLGQGDTEAFF
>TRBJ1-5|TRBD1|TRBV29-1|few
TGCAGCGTCCTGACAGGGAGCAATCAGCCCCAGCATTTT
CSVLTGSNQPQHF
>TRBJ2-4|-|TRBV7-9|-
TGTGCCAGCAGCTTTACGTTAGGACCCAACGGGAACATTCAGTACTTC
CASSFTLGPNGNIQYF
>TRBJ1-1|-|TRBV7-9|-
TGTGCCAGCAGCGTAGCGGGACGGTTGAACACTGAAGCTTTCTTT
CASSVAGRLNTEAFF
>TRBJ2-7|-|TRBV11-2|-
TGTGCCAGCAGCCGGTTCGGGGACGGGTACGAGCAGTACTTC
CASSRFGDGYEQYF
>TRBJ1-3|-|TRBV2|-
TGTGCCAGCAGTGAAGGAACCATTGGAAACACCATATATTTT
CASSEGTIGNTIYF
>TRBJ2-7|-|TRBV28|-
TGTGCCAGCAGTACGCCCAGGGTCCTCTCCTACGAGCAGTACTTC
CASSTPRVLSYEQYF
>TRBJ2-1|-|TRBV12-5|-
TGTGCTAGTGGTTTGGTAGACGAGCAGTTCTTC
CASGLVDEQFF
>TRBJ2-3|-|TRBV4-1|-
TGCGCCAGCAGCCAAGAGGTTGGCAGGGTCCGACTAGTCTTT
CASSQEVGRVRLVF
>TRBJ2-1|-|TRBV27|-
TGTGCCAGCAGCCGGACTACCGCAAGCTCCTACAATGAGCAGTTCTTC
CASSRTTASSYNEQFF
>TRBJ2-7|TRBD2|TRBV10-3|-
TGTGCCATCAGTGGAGCGGGAGATGATGAGCAGTACTTC
CAISGAGDDEQYF